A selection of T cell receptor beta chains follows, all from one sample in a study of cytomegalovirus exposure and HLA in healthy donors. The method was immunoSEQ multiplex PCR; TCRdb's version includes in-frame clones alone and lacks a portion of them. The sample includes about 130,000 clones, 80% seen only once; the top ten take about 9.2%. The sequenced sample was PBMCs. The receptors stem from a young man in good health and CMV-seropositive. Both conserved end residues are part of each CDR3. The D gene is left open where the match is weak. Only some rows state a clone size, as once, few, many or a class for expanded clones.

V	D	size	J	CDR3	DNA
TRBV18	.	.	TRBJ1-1	CASSPGVANTEAFF	TGTGCCAGCTCACCAGGAGTCGCGAACACTGAAGCTTTCTTT
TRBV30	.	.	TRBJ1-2	CAWSVQRGFHGYTF	TGTGCCTGGAGTGTACAACGAGGGTTCCATGGCTACACCTTC
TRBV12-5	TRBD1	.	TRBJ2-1	CASGLVRQGRDNEQFF	TGTGCTAGTGGTTTGGTTCGACAGGGGAGAGACAATGAGCAGTTCTTC
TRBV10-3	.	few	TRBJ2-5	CAISEGGGRGNSETQYF	TGTGCCATCAGTGAGGGGGGGGGCAGGGGTAATTCGGAGACCCAGTACTTC
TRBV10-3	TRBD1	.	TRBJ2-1	CAISELGQGDSDEQFF	TGTGCCATCAGTGAGTTAGGACAGGGGGATTCTGATGAGCAGTTCTTC
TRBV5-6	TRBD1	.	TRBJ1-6	CASSIGTGAYNSPLHF	TGTGCCAGCAGCATAGGGACAGGGGCCTATAATTCACCCCTCCACTTT
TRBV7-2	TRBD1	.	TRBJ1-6	CATSLRQGLYSPLHF	TGTGCCACCAGCCTAAGACAGGGATTATATTCACCCCTCCACTTT
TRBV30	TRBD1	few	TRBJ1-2	CAWSPRQGFTGYTF	TGTGCCTGGAGTCCCCGACAGGGTTTTACTGGCTACACCTTC
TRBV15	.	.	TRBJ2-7	CATSREWGGTDEQYF	TGTGCCACCAGCAGGGAGTGGGGAGGAACCGACGAGCAGTACTTC
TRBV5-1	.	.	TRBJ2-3	CASSQHRDVLQYF	TGCGCCAGCAGCCAGCACAGGGACGTACTGCAGTATTTT
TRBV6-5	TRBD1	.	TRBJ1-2	CASTPLGTGDYGYTF	TGTGCCAGCACCCCCCTGGGGACAGGCGACTATGGCTACACCTTC
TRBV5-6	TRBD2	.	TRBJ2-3	CASSTETGLAGTDTQYF	TGTGCCAGCAGCACCGAGACGGGACTAGCGGGTACAGATACGCAGTATTTT
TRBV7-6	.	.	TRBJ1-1	CASSSDRTSGFMNTEAFF	TGTGCCAGCAGCTCGGACAGAACTTCGGGATTCATGAACACTGAAGCTTTCTTT
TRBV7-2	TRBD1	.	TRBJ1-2	CASSRTGFDYGYTF	TGTGCCAGCAGCCGGACAGGGTTTGACTATGGCTACACCTTC
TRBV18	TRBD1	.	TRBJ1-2	CASSPPTGYGYTF	TGTGCCAGCTCACCACCGACAGGGTATGGCTACACCTTC
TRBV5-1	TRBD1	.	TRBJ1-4	CASSRGQGNLYNEKLFF	TGCGCCAGCAGCAGAGGACAGGGCAACTTGTATAATGAAAAACTGTTTTTT
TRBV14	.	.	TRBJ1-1	CASSLPGGRRNTEAFF	TGTGCCAGCAGCCTCCCGGGAGGGAGAAGGAACACTGAAGCTTTCTTT
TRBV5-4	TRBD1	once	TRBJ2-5	CASSLEGQGVRTQYF	TGTGCCAGCAGCTTGGAGGGACAGGGGGTGCGGACCCAGTACTTC
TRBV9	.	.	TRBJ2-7	CASSVAGRAYEQYF	TGTGCCAGCAGCGTAGCTGGCAGGGCCTACGAGCAGTACTTC
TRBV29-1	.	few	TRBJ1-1	CSAEEPRGTEAFF	TGCAGCGCCGAAGAACCTAGAGGAACTGAAGCTTTCTTT
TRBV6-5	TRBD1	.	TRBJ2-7	CASGNRGKGSYEQYF	TGTGCCAGCGGCAACAGGGGGAAGGGGTCCTACGAGCAGTACTTC
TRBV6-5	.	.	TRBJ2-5	CASSKQATQETQYF	TGTGCCAGCAGTAAACAGGCTACCCAAGAGACCCAGTACTTC
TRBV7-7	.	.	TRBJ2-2	CASSPLGGAHAGELFF	TGTGCCAGCAGCCCCCTTGGGGGGGCGCACGCCGGGGAGCTGTTTTTT
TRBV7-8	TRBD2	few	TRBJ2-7	CASSLIAGASYEQYF	TGTGCCAGCAGCTTAATAGCGGGGGCCTCCTACGAGCAGTACTTC
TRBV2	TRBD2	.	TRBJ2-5	CATQGLQETQYF	TGTGCCACCCAGGGACTACAAGAGACCCAGTACTTC
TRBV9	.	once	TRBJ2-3	CASSVRTLTDTQYF	TGTGCCAGCAGCGTACGAACTCTCACAGATACGCAGTATTTT
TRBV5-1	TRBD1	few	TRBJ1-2	CASSSQGAADGYTF	TGCGCCAGCAGCAGCCAGGGGGCCGCTGATGGCTACACCTTC
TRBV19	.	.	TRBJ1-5	CASSPGVGARNQPQHF	TGTGCCAGTAGTCCTGGCGTAGGGGCTAGGAATCAGCCCCAGCATTTT
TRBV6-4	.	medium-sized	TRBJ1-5	CASSVGGEQPQHF	TGTGCCAGCAGTGTTGGGGGCGAGCAGCCCCAGCATTTT
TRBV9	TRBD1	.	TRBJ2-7	CASSAGQATYEQYF	TGTGCCAGCAGCGCGGGACAGGCAACCTACGAGCAGTACTTC
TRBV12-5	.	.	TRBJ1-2	CASGPSHFRTSGGYTF	TGTGCTAGTGGTCCATCCCATTTTAGGACTTCAGGCGGCTACACCTTC
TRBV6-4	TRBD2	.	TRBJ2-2	CASSDHPIGLAGNTGELFF	TGTGCCAGCAGCGACCACCCCATAGGACTAGCGGGGAACACCGGGGAGCTGTTTTTT
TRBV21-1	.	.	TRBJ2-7	CASQTRDRERPGPYEQYF	TGTGCCAGCCAAACCCGAGACAGGGAACGTCCGGGGCCCTACGAGCAGTACTTC
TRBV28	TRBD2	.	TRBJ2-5	CASSSGGFGGTQYF	TGTGCCAGCAGCAGCGGGGGCTTCGGAGGGACCCAGTACTTC
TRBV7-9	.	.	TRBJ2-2	CASSLGGTGELFF	TGTGCCAGCAGCTTGGGGGGCACCGGGGAGCTGTTTTTT
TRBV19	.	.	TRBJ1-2	CASSMKDSNYGYTF	TGTGCCAGTAGTATGAAAGACAGTAACTATGGCTACACCTTC
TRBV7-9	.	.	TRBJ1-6	CASSSGTANSPLHF	TGTGCCAGCAGCTCCGGGACTGCGAATTCACCCCTCCACTTT
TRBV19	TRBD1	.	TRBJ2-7	CASSIDSGTGTYEQYF	TGTGCCAGTAGTATAGACTCCGGGACAGGGACCTACGAGCAGTACTTC
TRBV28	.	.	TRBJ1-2	CASRLSVGYTF	TGTGCCAGCAGGCTGTCAGTAGGCTACACCTTC
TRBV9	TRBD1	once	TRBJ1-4	CASSDGIYGTGGEKLFF	TGTGCCAGCAGCGATGGGATTTATGGGACAGGGGGTGAAAAACTGTTTTTT
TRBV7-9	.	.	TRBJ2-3	CASSDPQGSDTQYF	TGTGCCAGCAGCGACCCCCAGGGATCGGATACGCAGTATTTT
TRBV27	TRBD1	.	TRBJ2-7	CASSSGTGPTYEQYF	TGTGCCAGCAGTAGTGGGACAGGGCCCACCTACGAGCAGTACTTC
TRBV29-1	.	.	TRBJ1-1	CSVEEGGGTEAFF	TGCAGCGTTGAAGAGGGAGGGGGCACTGAAGCTTTCTTT
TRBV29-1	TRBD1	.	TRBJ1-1	CSAPGQGRDTEAFF	TGCAGCGCGCCGGGACAGGGGAGGGACACTGAAGCTTTCTTT
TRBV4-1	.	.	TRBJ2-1	CASSQPYQDNEQFF	TGCGCCAGCAGCCAACCCTACCAGGACAATGAGCAGTTCTTC
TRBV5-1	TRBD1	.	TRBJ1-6	CASSLIQGARGSPLHF	TGCGCCAGCAGCTTAATACAGGGGGCGCGAGGTTCACCCCTCCACTTT
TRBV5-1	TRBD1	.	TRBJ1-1	CASSLDGTGGPNTEAFF	TGCGCCAGCAGCTTGGATGGGACAGGGGGACCGAACACTGAAGCTTTCTTT